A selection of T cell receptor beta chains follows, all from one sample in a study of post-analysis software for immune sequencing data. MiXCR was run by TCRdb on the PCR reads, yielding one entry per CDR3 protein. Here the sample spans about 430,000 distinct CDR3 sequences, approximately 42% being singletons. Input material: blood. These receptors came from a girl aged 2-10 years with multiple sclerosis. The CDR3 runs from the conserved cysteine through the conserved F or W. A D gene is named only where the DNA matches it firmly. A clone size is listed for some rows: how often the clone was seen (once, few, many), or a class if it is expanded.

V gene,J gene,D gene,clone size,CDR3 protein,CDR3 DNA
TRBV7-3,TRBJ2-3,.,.,CASSPTGTDTQYF,TGTGCCAGCAGCCCCACCGGCACAGATACGCAGTATTTT
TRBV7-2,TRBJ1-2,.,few,CASGRGAGSYGYTF,TGTGCCAGCGGTAGAGGGGCAGGGAGCTATGGCTACACCTTC
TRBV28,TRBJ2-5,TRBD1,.,CASSPGTGYQETQYF,TGTGCCAGCAGCCCCGGGACAGGGTACCAAGAGACCCAGTACTTC
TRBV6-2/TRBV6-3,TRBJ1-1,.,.,CASSSGMNTEAFF,TGTGCCAGCAGTTCGGGGATGAACACTGAAGCTTTCTTT
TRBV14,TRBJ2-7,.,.,CASSYGQIYEQYF,TGTGCCAGCAGCTACGGACAGATCTACGAGCAGTACTTC
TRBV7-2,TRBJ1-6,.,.,CASSLVGGNSPLHF,TGTGCCAGCAGCTTAGTCGGGGGGAATTCACCCCTCCACTTT
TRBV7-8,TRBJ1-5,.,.,CASSLYGTGRKNQPQHF,TGTGCCAGCAGCTTATACGGCACAGGACGGAAGAATCAGCCCCAGCATTTT
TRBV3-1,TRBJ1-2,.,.,CASSLGEVYGYTF,TGTGCCAGCAGCCTCGGTGAGGTCTATGGCTACACCTTC
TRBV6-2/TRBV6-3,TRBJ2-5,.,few,CASTRWGFQETQYF,TGTGCCAGCACCCGGTGGGGATTCCAAGAGACCCAGTACTTC
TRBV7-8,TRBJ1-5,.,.,CASSLAVSYSNQPQHF,TGTGCCAGCAGCTTAGCGGTCTCATATAGCAATCAGCCCCAGCATTTT
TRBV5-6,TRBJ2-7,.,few,CASSFMWDEQYF,TGTGCCAGCAGCTTCATGTGGGACGAGCAGTACTTC
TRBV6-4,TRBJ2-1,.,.,CASKGDGLFNEQFF,TGTGCCAGCAAAGGGGACGGGCTTTTCAATGAGCAGTTCTTC
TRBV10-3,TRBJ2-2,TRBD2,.,CAIRPGLMNTGELFF,TGTGCCATCAGACCGGGACTAATGAACACCGGGGAGCTGTTTTTT
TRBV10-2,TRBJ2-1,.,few,CASSEDGGPRSYNEQFF,TGCGCCAGCAGTGAGGACGGCGGGCCCCGGTCCTACAATGAGCAGTTCTTC
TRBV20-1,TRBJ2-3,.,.,CSARDAGRVADTQYF,TGCAGTGCTAGAGATGCCGGCAGGGTGGCAGATACGCAGTATTTT
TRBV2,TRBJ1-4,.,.,CASSVGGRKLFF,TGTGCCAGCAGTGTAGGAGGGAGGAAACTGTTTTTT
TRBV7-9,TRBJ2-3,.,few,CASSPEATDTQYF,TGTGCCAGCAGCCCCGAGGCCACAGATACGCAGTATTTT
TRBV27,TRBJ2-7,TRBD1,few,CASSPLTGGARSYEQYF,TGTGCCAGCAGTCCCTTGACAGGGGGTGCCCGTTCCTACGAGCAGTACTTC
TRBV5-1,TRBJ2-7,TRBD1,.,CASSLSRDRSPYEQYF,TGCGCCAGCAGCTTGTCACGGGACAGATCGCCTTACGAGCAGTACTTC
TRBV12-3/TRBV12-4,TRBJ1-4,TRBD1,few,CASRPGQGYRDNGKLFF,TGTGCCAGCAGACCTGGACAGGGTTATCGAGATAACGGAAAACTGTTTTTT
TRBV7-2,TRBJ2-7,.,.,CASSSTPDGEQYF,TGTGCCAGCAGCTCGACCCCGGATGGCGAGCAGTACTTC
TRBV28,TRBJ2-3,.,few,CASSLSQGPDTQYF,TGTGCCAGCAGTTTGAGCCAGGGTCCAGATACGCAGTATTTT
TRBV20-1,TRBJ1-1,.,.,CSAREGALNTEAFF,TGCAGTGCTAGAGAAGGGGCGTTGAACACTGAAGCTTTCTTT
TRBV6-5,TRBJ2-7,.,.,CASSYGPLSYERYF,TGTGCCAGCAGTTACGGGCCTTTATCCTACGAGCGGTACTTC
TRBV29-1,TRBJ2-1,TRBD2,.,CSAAAGGPYNEQFF,TGCAGCGCGGCGGCGGGAGGGCCCTACAATGAGCAGTTCTTC
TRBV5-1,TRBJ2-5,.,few,CASTSWKGGEETQYF,TGCGCCAGCACCTCTTGGAAGGGGGGCGAGGAGACCCAGTACTTC
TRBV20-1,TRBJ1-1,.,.,CSWAMGPAGLNTEAFF,TGCAGCTGGGCAATGGGGCCGGCTGGACTGAACACTGAAGCTTTCTTT
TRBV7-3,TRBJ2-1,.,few,CASSQLGTSREEQFF,TGTGCCAGCAGCCAACTCGGGACTTCGAGGGAGGAGCAGTTCTTC
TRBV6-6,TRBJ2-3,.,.,CASSLGWSRRTDTQYF,TGTGCCAGCAGTTTGGGGTGGTCTCGTCGCACAGATACGCAGTATTTT
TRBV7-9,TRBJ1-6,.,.,CASSPELGETINSPLHF,TGTGCCAGCAGCCCCGAACTAGGGGAGACGATCAATTCACCCCTCCACTTT
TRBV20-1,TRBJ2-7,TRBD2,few,CSAIIAGGVYEQYF,TGCAGTGCAATTATAGCGGGAGGCGTGTACGAGCAGTACTTC
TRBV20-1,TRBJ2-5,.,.,CSAIWAEKTQETQYF,TGCAGTGCCATATGGGCGGAGAAAACACAAGAGACCCAGTACTTC
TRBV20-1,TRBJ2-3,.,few,CSARVFTDTQYF,TGCAGTGCTCGGGTCTTCACAGATACGCAGTATTTT
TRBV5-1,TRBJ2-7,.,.,CASSPGGASYEQYF,TGCGCCAGCAGCCCAGGGGGGGCCTCCTACGAGCAGTACTTC
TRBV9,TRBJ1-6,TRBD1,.,CASSAPGTVNSPLHF,TGTGCCAGCAGCGCCCCCGGGACAGTAAATTCACCCCTCCACTTT
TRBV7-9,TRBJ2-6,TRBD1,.,CASSAGQGMTASGANVLTF,TGTGCCAGCAGCGCCGGACAGGGAATGACGGCCTCTGGGGCCAACGTCCTGACTTTC
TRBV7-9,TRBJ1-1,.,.,CASSLVSATQNEAFF,TGTGCCAGCAGCTTAGTTTCGGCCACACAGAATGAAGCTTTCTTT
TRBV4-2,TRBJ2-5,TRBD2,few,CASSQDGAGGPRETQYF,TGTGCCAGCAGTCAAGATGGAGCGGGGGGGCCACGAGAGACCCAGTACTTC
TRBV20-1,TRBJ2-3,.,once,CSARAAGSTDTQYF,TGCAGTGCTAGAGCGGCAGGGTCCACAGATACGCAGTATTTT
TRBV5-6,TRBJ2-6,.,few,CASSLGVIAGANVLTF,TGTGCCAGCAGCTTGGGAGTAATTGCTGGGGCCAACGTCCTGACTTTC